The present TCR beta chain was sequenced within a study of OX40 agonist ivuxolimab in advanced cancers. The wider study: The diagnoses of dose-escalation patients were hepatocellular carcinoma, melanoma, renal cell or head and neck cancer.

TCRdb's copy holds only in-frame clones and misses some; the assay was immunoSEQ multiplex PCR. Of about 77,000 clones in the sample, roughly 80% were seen once. V was clipped by 5 bases and J by 4 bases, with 27 bases between them. Germline assignment: CDR1 GTSNPN and CDR2 SVGIG (reference sequence). The CDR3 is made up of 17 amino acids. This clone was counted once. Sequencing was performed on CD4+ or CD8+ T cells sorted from blood, taken in a trial of the OX40 agonist ivuxolimab. The chain couples TRBV30 to TRBJ2-7; D tentatively fits TRBD1 or TRBD2 (6 bases each). The receptor was derived from an adult with an advanced solid tumor such as melanoma, head and neck, liver or kidney cancer. For the CDR3, the DNA is TGTGCCTGGCTTCATCCTGTTCTCCGGGGGCCGATTTACGAGCAGTACTTC. It translates to CAWLHPVLRGPIYEQYF.